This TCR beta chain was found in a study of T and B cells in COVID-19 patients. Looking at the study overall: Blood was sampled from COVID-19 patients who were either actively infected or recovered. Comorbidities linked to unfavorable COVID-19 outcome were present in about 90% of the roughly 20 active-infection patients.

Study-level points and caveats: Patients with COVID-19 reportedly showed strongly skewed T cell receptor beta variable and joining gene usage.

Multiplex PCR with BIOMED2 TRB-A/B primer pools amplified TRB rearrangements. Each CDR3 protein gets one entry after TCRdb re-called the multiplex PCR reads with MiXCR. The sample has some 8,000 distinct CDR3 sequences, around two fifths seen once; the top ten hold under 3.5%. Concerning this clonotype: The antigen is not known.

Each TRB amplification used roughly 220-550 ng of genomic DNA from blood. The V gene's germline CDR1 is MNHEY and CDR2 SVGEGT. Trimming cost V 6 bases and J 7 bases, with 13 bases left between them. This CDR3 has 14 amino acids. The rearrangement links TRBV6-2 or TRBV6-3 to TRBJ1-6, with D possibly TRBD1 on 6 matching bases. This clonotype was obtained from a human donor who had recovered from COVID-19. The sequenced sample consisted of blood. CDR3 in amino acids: CASRGARGNSPLHF. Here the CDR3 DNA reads TGTGCCAGCAGGGGGGCCCGGGGAAATTCACCCCTCCACTTT.